This T cell receptor (beta chain) was sequenced for a study of blood T cell repertoires in COVID-19. In the study overall: Some COVID-19 samples were acute and others convalescent; all came from the United States, Italy and Spain. Sources were T cells, B-cell-depleted T cells, or PBMCs; the material itself was cDNA or gDNA.

Methods used by the authors: Nucleated cell number was recorded as an estimate derived from reference gene primer amplification. Clones were sequenced by immunoSEQ multiplex PCR, and TCRdb holds only the in-frame ones, with some missing. V and J calls and clone size come straight from that table; D and trimming were deduced from the DNA. The table records 35,000 to 40,000 clones, around 91% of them present only once. Only one count was recorded for this clone. Germline V lookup: CDR1 LNHDA, CDR2 SQIVND (reference sequence). The CDR3 is made up of 15 amino acids. Trimming removed 4 bases from V and 0 bases from J, with 10 bases in between.

The sequenced sample was peripheral blood. The sequence was collected from a man aged 60-69 years with active or convalescent COVID-19. The chain employs TRBV19 and TRBJ1-3; perhaps TRBD1 as D (5 bases). This chain's CDR3 is CASSNVQGSGNTIYF. The CDR3 DNA reads TGTGCCAGTAGTAACGTGCAGGGCTCTGGAAACACCATATATTTT.